The rows below give T cell receptor beta chains drawn from one sample of a study of CD8+ T cells in alopecia areata. Assay: immunoSEQ multiplex PCR; the TCRdb copy retains only in-frame clones and omits some. The sample yields over 150,000 clones, roughly 62% seen once. Sequences were derived from CD8+ T cells sorted from blood, sampled at week 24, from a patient treated with tofacitinib. Source of these receptors: a human donor with alopecia areata. Both conserved end residues are part of each CDR3. D genes are given only for firm matches. A row's size may be missing; if present it is once, few, many or a size class.

v_call: TRBV29-1; d_call: .; clone_size: .; j_call: TRBJ2-2; cdr3_aa: CSVENGRTGELFF; cdr3_nt: TGCAGCGTTGAAAATGGAAGAACCGGGGAGCTGTTTTTT
v_call: TRBV30; d_call: .; clone_size: .; j_call: TRBJ1-2; cdr3_aa: CAWSLAGSYTF; cdr3_nt: TGTGCCTGGAGTCTGGCAGGAAGCTACACCTTC
v_call: TRBV12-5; d_call: .; clone_size: .; j_call: TRBJ1-1; cdr3_aa: CASGPGTSEAFF; cdr3_nt: TGTGCTAGTGGTCCAGGGACATCAGAAGCTTTCTTT
v_call: TRBV30; d_call: TRBD2; clone_size: .; j_call: TRBJ2-1; cdr3_aa: CAWSVGSGGVWEQFF; cdr3_nt: TGTGCCTGGAGTGTGGGGAGCGGGGGTGTTTGGGAGCAGTTCTTC
v_call: TRBV12-5; d_call: TRBD1; clone_size: .; j_call: TRBJ1-5; cdr3_aa: CASGPGTGGLGPQHF; cdr3_nt: TGTGCTAGTGGTCCCGGGACAGGGGGGTTGGGGCCCCAGCATTTT
v_call: TRBV7-2; d_call: .; clone_size: .; j_call: TRBJ1-6; cdr3_aa: CASSLARARRYNSPLHF; cdr3_nt: TGTGCCAGCAGCTTAGCTCGGGCAAGGCGTTATAATTCACCCCTCCACTTT
v_call: TRBV5-4; d_call: TRBD1; clone_size: .; j_call: TRBJ2-1; cdr3_aa: CASSRDRSTEQFF; cdr3_nt: TGTGCCAGCAGCAGGGACAGGTCGACTGAGCAGTTCTTC
v_call: TRBV7-9; d_call: .; clone_size: .; j_call: TRBJ1-5; cdr3_aa: CASSLDSYQPQHF; cdr3_nt: TGTGCCAGCAGCTTAGATTCTTATCAGCCCCAGCATTTT
v_call: TRBV29-1; d_call: .; clone_size: .; j_call: TRBJ2-7; cdr3_aa: CSVEVQGSSYEQYF; cdr3_nt: TGCAGCGTTGAGGTTCAGGGGAGCTCCTACGAGCAGTACTTC
v_call: TRBV4-2; d_call: TRBD1; clone_size: .; j_call: TRBJ1-5; cdr3_aa: CASSHNRGQPQHF; cdr3_nt: TGTGCCAGCAGCCATAACAGGGGTCAGCCCCAGCATTTT
v_call: TRBV13; d_call: TRBD1; clone_size: .; j_call: TRBJ1-2; cdr3_aa: CASSSVTGEDYGYTF; cdr3_nt: TGTGCCAGCAGCTCCGTGACAGGGGAGGACTATGGCTACACCTTC
v_call: TRBV29-1; d_call: .; clone_size: few; j_call: TRBJ2-7; cdr3_aa: CSALDPRRTYEQYF; cdr3_nt: TGCAGCGCCTTAGACCCACGTCGAACCTACGAGCAGTACTTC
v_call: TRBV4-2; d_call: .; clone_size: .; j_call: TRBJ1-2; cdr3_aa: CASSQDGKPGLTRTPHGYTF; cdr3_nt: TGTGCCAGCAGCCAAGATGGAAAACCGGGACTCACTCGCACACCCCATGGCTACACCTTC
v_call: TRBV4-2; d_call: .; clone_size: .; j_call: TRBJ1-2; cdr3_aa: CASSTTGRAGGYTF; cdr3_nt: TGTGCCAGCAGCACCACCGGCAGGGCTGGTGGCTACACCTTC
v_call: TRBV2; d_call: .; clone_size: .; j_call: TRBJ2-5; cdr3_aa: CASSELGSGGETQYF; cdr3_nt: TGTGCCAGCAGTGAATTAGGTTCTGGAGGGGAGACCCAGTACTTC
v_call: TRBV27; d_call: TRBD1; clone_size: few; j_call: TRBJ2-2; cdr3_aa: CASSKGIGQGTGELFF; cdr3_nt: TGTGCCAGCAGTAAGGGGATAGGACAGGGCACCGGGGAGCTGTTTTTT
v_call: TRBV30; d_call: TRBD1; clone_size: .; j_call: TRBJ1-2; cdr3_aa: CAWSLFWDRGEGYYGYTF; cdr3_nt: TGTGCCTGGAGTCTTTTCTGGGACAGGGGTGAGGGGTACTATGGCTACACCTTC
v_call: TRBV27; d_call: TRBD1; clone_size: .; j_call: TRBJ1-1; cdr3_aa: CASSLRTGRAFF; cdr3_nt: TGTGCCAGCAGTTTAAGGACAGGGCGAGCTTTCTTT
v_call: TRBV5-1; d_call: .; clone_size: .; j_call: TRBJ2-7; cdr3_aa: CASSLEGSSYEQYF; cdr3_nt: TGCGCCAGCAGCTTGGAAGGGAGCTCCTACGAGCAGTACTTC
v_call: TRBV7-9; d_call: .; clone_size: once; j_call: TRBJ2-7; cdr3_aa: CASSGGTETYEQYF; cdr3_nt: TGTGCCAGCAGCGGCGGGACAGAGACCTACGAGCAGTACTTC
v_call: TRBV27; d_call: TRBD1; clone_size: .; j_call: TRBJ1-1; cdr3_aa: CASRQGNTEAFF; cdr3_nt: TGTGCCAGTAGACAGGGGAACACTGAAGCTTTCTTT
v_call: TRBV5-6; d_call: .; clone_size: .; j_call: TRBJ2-1; cdr3_aa: CASSLGGIEQFF; cdr3_nt: TGTGCCAGCAGCTTAGGAGGGATTGAGCAGTTCTTC
v_call: TRBV11-2; d_call: .; clone_size: .; j_call: TRBJ2-1; cdr3_aa: CASSPFYPEGYNEQFF; cdr3_nt: TGTGCCAGCAGCCCCTTTTATCCGGAGGGGTACAATGAGCAGTTCTTC
v_call: TRBV6-4; d_call: .; clone_size: .; j_call: TRBJ2-2; cdr3_aa: CASSLMSNTGELFF; cdr3_nt: TGTGCCAGCAGTTTGATGAGTAACACCGGGGAGCTGTTTTTT
v_call: TRBV5-6; d_call: .; clone_size: .; j_call: TRBJ2-2; cdr3_aa: CASKGRPGELFF; cdr3_nt: TGTGCCAGCAAAGGGAGGCCCGGGGAGCTGTTTTTT
v_call: TRBV5-1; d_call: .; clone_size: few; j_call: TRBJ1-5; cdr3_aa: CASSLVENQPQHF; cdr3_nt: TGCGCCAGCAGCTTGGTGGAGAATCAGCCCCAGCATTTT
v_call: TRBV5-1; d_call: .; clone_size: .; j_call: TRBJ2-2; cdr3_aa: CASSWRPKDRNTGELFF; cdr3_nt: TGCGCCAGCAGCTGGAGACCTAAAGACAGGAACACCGGGGAGCTGTTTTTT
v_call: TRBV10-3; d_call: TRBD2; clone_size: .; j_call: TRBJ2-3; cdr3_aa: CAIRTSGQALDTQYF; cdr3_nt: TGTGCCATCAGGACTAGCGGGCAAGCCTTAGATACGCAGTATTTT
v_call: TRBV4-1; d_call: .; clone_size: .; j_call: TRBJ1-1; cdr3_aa: CASSQDPRQGRTYTEAFF; cdr3_nt: TGCGCCAGCAGCCAAGATCCTCGGCAGGGGAGGACGTACACTGAAGCTTTCTTT
v_call: TRBV28; d_call: .; clone_size: few; j_call: TRBJ1-6; cdr3_aa: CASIRQANSPLHF; cdr3_nt: TGTGCCAGCATCCGACAAGCTAATTCACCCCTCCACTTT
v_call: TRBV5-1; d_call: TRBD2; clone_size: .; j_call: TRBJ2-7; cdr3_aa: CASSLESSGDEQYF; cdr3_nt: TGCGCCAGCAGCTTGGAGTCTAGCGGCGACGAGCAGTACTTC
v_call: TRBV2; d_call: .; clone_size: .; j_call: TRBJ2-5; cdr3_aa: CASSEALWGAQETQYF; cdr3_nt: TGTGCCAGCAGTGAAGCGCTCTGGGGGGCCCAAGAGACCCAGTACTTC
v_call: TRBV4-2; d_call: .; clone_size: .; j_call: TRBJ2-3; cdr3_aa: CASSTGGGSTDTQYF; cdr3_nt: TGTGCCAGCAGCACCGGAGGGGGGAGCACAGATACGCAGTATTTT
v_call: TRBV27; d_call: .; clone_size: many; j_call: TRBJ1-6; cdr3_aa: CASSLSDSFNSPLHF; cdr3_nt: TGTGCCAGCAGTTTAAGCGACAGCTTTAATTCACCCCTCCACTTT
v_call: TRBV13; d_call: .; clone_size: .; j_call: TRBJ2-7; cdr3_aa: CASSPGHQYEQYF; cdr3_nt: TGTGCCAGCAGCCCGGGACACCAATACGAGCAGTACTTC
v_call: TRBV19; d_call: TRBD1; clone_size: once; j_call: TRBJ1-5; cdr3_aa: CASSWTGASQPQHF; cdr3_nt: TGTGCCAGTAGTTGGACAGGGGCCAGTCAGCCCCAGCATTTT
v_call: TRBV29-1; d_call: .; clone_size: few; j_call: TRBJ2-1; cdr3_aa: CSETSHGYNEQFF; cdr3_nt: TGCAGCGAGACGTCCCACGGGTACAATGAGCAGTTCTTC
v_call: TRBV27; d_call: TRBD2; clone_size: few; j_call: TRBJ2-5; cdr3_aa: CASTLSGGAGGRETQYF; cdr3_nt: TGTGCCAGCACCCTGAGCGGGGGGGCCGGCGGCCGGGAGACCCAGTACTTC
v_call: TRBV30; d_call: TRBD2; clone_size: .; j_call: TRBJ2-1; cdr3_aa: CAWSLGVAGGDEQFF; cdr3_nt: TGTGCCTGGAGTTTAGGCGTAGCGGGGGGGGATGAGCAGTTCTTC
v_call: TRBV6-1; d_call: .; clone_size: .; j_call: TRBJ1-2; cdr3_aa: CASSESLGRNYGYTF; cdr3_nt: TGTGCCAGCAGTGAAAGCTTGGGGCGGAACTATGGCTACACCTTC
v_call: TRBV7-6; d_call: .; clone_size: few; j_call: TRBJ2-7; cdr3_aa: CASSSRDLGGYEQYF; cdr3_nt: TGTGCCAGCAGCAGCAGAGATCTCGGGGGCTACGAGCAGTACTTC
v_call: TRBV15; d_call: TRBD2; clone_size: once; j_call: TRBJ2-3; cdr3_aa: CATSSLRGLAGPSTDTQYF; cdr3_nt: TGTGCCACCAGCTCCCTGAGGGGACTAGCGGGACCTAGCACAGATACGCAGTATTTT
v_call: TRBV19; d_call: TRBD1; clone_size: .; j_call: TRBJ2-7; cdr3_aa: CASSPGQGGSYEQYF; cdr3_nt: TGTGCCAGTAGTCCCGGACAGGGGGGCTCCTACGAGCAGTACTTC
v_call: TRBV29-1; d_call: TRBD1; clone_size: .; j_call: TRBJ2-2; cdr3_aa: CSIGTGETGELFF; cdr3_nt: TGCAGCATAGGGACAGGGGAGACCGGGGAGCTGTTTTTT
v_call: TRBV29-1; d_call: .; clone_size: .; j_call: TRBJ2-7; cdr3_aa: CSIPLHSSGEQYF; cdr3_nt: TGCAGCATTCCCCTCCACTCCTCCGGAGAGCAGTACTTC
v_call: TRBV30; d_call: .; clone_size: few; j_call: TRBJ2-7; cdr3_aa: CAWTGDYEQYF; cdr3_nt: TGTGCCTGGACAGGGGACTACGAGCAGTACTTC
v_call: TRBV27; d_call: TRBD2; clone_size: .; j_call: TRBJ2-2; cdr3_aa: CASSLSGGDTGELFF; cdr3_nt: TGTGCCAGCAGTTTGAGCGGGGGAGACACCGGGGAGCTGTTTTTT